The rows below give T cell receptor beta chains drawn from one sample of a study of blood T cell repertoires in COVID-19. The protocol was immunoSEQ multiplex PCR, while the TCRdb copy is restricted to in-frame clones and leaves out a portion. This sample has over 300,000 clones, with around 83% found just once. Sequencing was done on a sample of peripheral blood. The source is a woman aged 45 to 65 with acute or convalescent COVID-19. Each CDR3 is given with its conserved first and last residue. The order of the fields is CDR3 DNA, CDR3 protein, D gene, clone size, V gene, J gene. A D gene is named only where the DNA matches it firmly. Clone size is stated in some rows and not others, as once, few, many or a class when expanded.

TGTGCCGTCCGGGAGGGAGGGGACACCGGGGAGCTGTTTTTT	CAVREGGDTGELFF	TRBD2	.	TRBV5-4	TRBJ2-2
TGTGCCAGCAGTCTCCGGCCCCGGGACACTGAAGCTTTCTTT	CASSLRPRDTEAFF	.	.	TRBV27	TRBJ1-1
TGTGCCAGCAGCTTAGACCCAGGGCGAGGTGAAGCTTTCTTT	CASSLDPGRGEAFF	.	.	TRBV11-2	TRBJ1-1
TGTGCCAGCAGCAAACGGGAGGAGGGGGCTAATGAAAAACTGTTTTTT	CASSKREEGANEKLFF	.	.	TRBV21-1	TRBJ1-4
TGCGCCAGCAGCCAAGATATCAACGTGCCCCCAGGAACGAGAACCGGGGAGCTGTTTTTT	CASSQDINVPPGTRTGELFF	.	few	TRBV4-3	TRBJ2-2
TGCGCCAGCAGCTTGGCCAGACAGAACACTGAAGCTTTCTTT	CASSLARQNTEAFF	.	.	TRBV5-1	TRBJ1-1
TGTGCCAGCAGCTTGGACATATACGAAAAACTGTTTTTT	CASSLDIYEKLFF	.	.	TRBV5-4	TRBJ1-4
TGTGCCAGCAGCCCAACAGGGGTCACTGAAGCTTTCTTT	CASSPTGVTEAFF	TRBD1	.	TRBV6-5	TRBJ1-1
TGCGCCAGCAGCTCATTAGCGGGAGAAACCCTCGAGCAGTACTTC	CASSSLAGETLEQYF	TRBD2	.	TRBV5-1	TRBJ2-7
TGTGCCAGCAGCTTAGCGGGGCTTGCAGGAGGCTACACCTTC	CASSLAGLAGGYTF	.	.	TRBV7-2	TRBJ1-2
TGTGCCAGCAGCTTGGTGGGACAGGGCTTCGGCTACACCTTC	CASSLVGQGFGYTF	TRBD1	.	TRBV5-4	TRBJ1-2
TGCGCCAGCAGCTTGGAAGTGACAGGGGTTGGAGAGACCCAGTACTTC	CASSLEVTGVGETQYF	TRBD1	.	TRBV5-1	TRBJ2-5
TGTGCCAGCAGACTCGGTCGGGATACGCAGTATTTT	CASRLGRDTQYF	.	.	TRBV12-3/TRBV12-4	TRBJ2-3
TGTGCCAGCAACCGACTAGGAAGCTCCTACGAGCAGTACTTC	CASNRLGSSYEQYF	.	.	TRBV9	TRBJ2-7
TGTGCCACCAGTGATTCGATTCCGGGACAGGTAACTGGCTACACCTTC	CATSDSIPGQVTGYTF	TRBD1	.	TRBV24-1	TRBJ1-2
TGTGCCAGCTCACCCGACAGGGGGCATGGCTACACCTTC	CASSPDRGHGYTF	TRBD1	.	TRBV18	TRBJ1-2
TGTGCCGGTACCCGGGACAGTAATCAGCCCCAGCATTTT	CAGTRDSNQPQHF	TRBD1	.	TRBV2	TRBJ1-5
TGTGCCACCAGTGATCGGACAGGGGAGGAAGCTTTCTTT	CATSDRTGEEAFF	TRBD1	once	TRBV24-1	TRBJ1-1
TGTGCCTGGAGCCAGGGATCCCATCAGCCCCAGCATTTT	CAWSQGSHQPQHF	.	.	TRBV30	TRBJ1-5
TGTGCCAGCGTACCGGGACAGGCCCTTGGTACCGGGGAGCTGTTTTTT	CASVPGQALGTGELFF	TRBD1	.	TRBV11-2	TRBJ2-2